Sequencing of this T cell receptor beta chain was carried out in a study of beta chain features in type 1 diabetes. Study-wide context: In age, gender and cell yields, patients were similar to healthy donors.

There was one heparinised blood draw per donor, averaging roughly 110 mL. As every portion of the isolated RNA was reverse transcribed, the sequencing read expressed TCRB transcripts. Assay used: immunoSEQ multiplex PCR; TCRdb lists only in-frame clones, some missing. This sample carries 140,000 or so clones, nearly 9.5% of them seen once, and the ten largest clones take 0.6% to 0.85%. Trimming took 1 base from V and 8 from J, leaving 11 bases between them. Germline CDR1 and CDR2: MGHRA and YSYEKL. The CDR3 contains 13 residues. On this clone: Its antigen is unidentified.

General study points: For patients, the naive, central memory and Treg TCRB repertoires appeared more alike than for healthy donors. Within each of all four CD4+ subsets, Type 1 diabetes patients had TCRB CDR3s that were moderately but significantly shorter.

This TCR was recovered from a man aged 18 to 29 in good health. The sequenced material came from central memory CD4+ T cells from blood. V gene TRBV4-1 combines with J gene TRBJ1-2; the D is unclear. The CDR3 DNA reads TGCGCCAGCAGCCAAGGTCGACAAAGGGGCTACACCTTC. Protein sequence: CASSQGRQRGYTF.